The 9 T cell receptor beta chains below all came from one sample that was sequenced in a study of vaccination and CD4 T cells after COVID-19. Described treatment: approximately 9-day PBMC culture with coronavirus spike peptide pools or control peptides (ViraFEST assay). Antigen specificity for these receptors is unknown. The Oncomine TCR Beta short-read assay sequenced DNA from cultured CD4+ T cells. TCRdb recomputed calls from the PCR reads with MiXCR, one row per CDR3 protein. The table has about 11,000 distinct CDR3 sequences, around 50% seen once. The sample was CD4+ T cells from blood, cultured in vitro. These receptors were collected from a human donor who had recovered from COVID-19.

This clonotype was picked up one time. The chain links TRBV6-2 or TRBV6-3 to TRBJ2-1; no reliable D call. Germline-derived CDR1 and CDR2 are MNHEY and SVGEGT. V lost 6 bases to trimming and J lost 0 bases, with 15 bases between them. The CDR3 loop spans 16 amino acids. CDR3 loop: CASSNGRISSYNEQFF. In DNA, the CDR3 is TGTGCCAGCAGCAACGGGCGGATTAGCTCCTACAATGAGCAGTTCTTC.

This clonotype was counted between two and nine times. The chain combines TRBV11-2 with TRBJ2-1; 11 bases are a match to TRBD1. CDR3 size: 15 residues. The germline V gene encodes CDR1 SGHAT and CDR2 FQNNGV. Trimming removed 4 bases from V and 8 bases from J; junction bases left unmatched: 7. CDR3 nucleotide sequence: TGTGCCAGCAGCTCGGGACAGGGGGATCGGTATGAGCAGTTCTTC. It translates to CASSSGQGDRYEQFF.

J is TRBJ1-5 and V is TRBV28; tentatively, D is TRBD1 (6 bases). CDR1 and CDR2 (germline): MDHEN, SYDVKM. The CDR3 consists of 14 residues. With 5 bases removed from V and 6 bases from J, the gap between germline ends came to 14 bases. The CDR3 sequence is CASSGGGRGQPQHF. The CDR3 nucleotides read TGTGCCAGCAGTGGCGGGGGGCGAGGTCAGCCCCAGCATTTT.

V and J are TRBV28 and TRBJ2-1; 7 bases align to TRBD2. Germline V lookup: CDR1 MDHEN, CDR2 SYDVKM. The CDR3 has 15 residues. With V trimmed by 4 bases and J by 5 bases, 8 bases remained unmatched. CDR3 in DNA: TGTGCCAGCAGTTCATCGGGAGGCAACGACAATGAGCAGTTCTTC. This encodes CASSSSGGNDNEQFF.

CDR3 bases: TGTGCCAGCAGCTTATCTAGTGGCGGGAGTTCGACCAAAGATACGCAGTATTTT. Translating gives CASSLSSGGSSTKDTQYF. V is TRBV7-9 and J is TRBJ2-3; 7 nucleotides line up with TRBD2. Germline trimming cut 2 bases from V and 5 bases from J; bases unmatched to any gene: 16. CDR1 and CDR2 from the germline V gene are SEHNR and FQNEAQ (reference sequence). The CDR3 is made up of 18 amino acids.

The chain has TRBV7-3 and TRBJ2-3; D not resolved. This CDR3 has 18 residues. Trimming took 1 base from V and 0 from J, leaving 17 bases between them. From germline, CDR1 is SGHTA and CDR2 FQGTGA. CDR3 sequence: CASSLRGRLSTSTDTQYF. DNA for the CDR3: TGTGCCAGCAGCTTAAGAGGAAGACTTAGTACTAGCACAGATACGCAGTATTTT.

The V gene is TRBV20-1, the J gene TRBJ2-3; 7 positions match TRBD2. Per the germline V gene, CDR1 is DFQATT and CDR2 is SNEGSKA (reference sequence). V lost 7 bases, J lost 3 bases, and 7 bases stayed unmatched. CDR3 length equals 13 residues. The CDR3 bases are TGCAGTGTTGCACGAGCGGGAACAGATACGCAGTATTTT. Translated, it gives CSVARAGTDTQYF.

The chain employs TRBV5-1 and TRBJ1-1; the D is unclear. Germline V CDR1 and CDR2: SGHRS, YFSETQ. This CDR3 is built from 13 residues. Trimming cost V 4 bases and J 2 bases, with 9 bases left between them. The CDR3 nucleotides read TGCGCCAGCAGCGTTTCCATAAACACTGAAGCTTTCTTT. Residues: CASSVSINTEAFF.

This CDR3 reads CASRLHVGVQNQPQHF. CDR3 DNA sequence: TGTGCCAGCAGGTTACACGTGGGGGTACAAAATCAGCCCCAGCATTTT. The chain links TRBV12-3 or TRBV12-4 to TRBJ1-5, with a tentative D call TRBD1 (5 bases). The CDR3 is made up of 16 amino acids. V was trimmed by 6 bases and J by 4 bases, leaving 19 bases between them.